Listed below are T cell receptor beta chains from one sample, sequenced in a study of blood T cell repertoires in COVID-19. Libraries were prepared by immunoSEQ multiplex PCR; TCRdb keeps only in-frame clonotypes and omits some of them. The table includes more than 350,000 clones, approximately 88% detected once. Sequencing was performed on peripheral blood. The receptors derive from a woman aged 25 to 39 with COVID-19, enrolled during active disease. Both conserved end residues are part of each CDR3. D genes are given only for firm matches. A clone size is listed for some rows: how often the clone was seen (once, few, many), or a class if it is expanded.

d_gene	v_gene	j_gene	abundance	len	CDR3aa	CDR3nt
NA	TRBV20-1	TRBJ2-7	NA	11	CSARAGYEQYF	TGCAGTGCTAGAGCCGGCTACGAGCAGTACTTC
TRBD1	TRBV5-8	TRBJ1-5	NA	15	CASSTDRARNQPQHF	TGTGCCAGCAGCACGGACAGGGCTCGCAATCAGCCCCAGCATTTT
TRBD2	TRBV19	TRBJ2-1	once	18	CASSMDPGVAGIYNEQFF	TGTGCCAGTAGTATGGACCCCGGGGTAGCGGGGATATACAATGAGCAGTTCTTC
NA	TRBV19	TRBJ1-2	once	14	CASSLGAGEYGYTF	TGTGCCAGTAGCCTCGGGGCGGGGGAGTATGGCTACACCTTC
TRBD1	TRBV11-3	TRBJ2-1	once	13	CATAGTGKNEQFF	TGTGCCACCGCCGGGACAGGGAAGAATGAGCAGTTCTTC
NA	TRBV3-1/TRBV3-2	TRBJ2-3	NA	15	CASSPGVKSTDTQYF	TGTGCCAGCAGCCCAGGGGTTAAAAGCACAGATACGCAGTATTTT
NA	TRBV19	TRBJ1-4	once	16	CASSIRTRTDNEKLFF	TGTGCCAGTAGTATACGCACCAGAACAGATAATGAAAAACTGTTTTTT
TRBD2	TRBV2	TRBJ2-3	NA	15	CASRRLAGVPDTQYF	TGTGCCAGCAGGCGACTAGCGGGGGTTCCAGATACGCAGTATTTT
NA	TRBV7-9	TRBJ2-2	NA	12	CASSLGGWELFF	TGTGCCAGCAGCTTAGGAGGCTGGGAGCTGTTTTTT
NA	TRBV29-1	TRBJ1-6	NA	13	CSVRPGGGSPLHF	TGCAGCGTAAGACCCGGAGGCGGTTCACCCCTCCACTTT
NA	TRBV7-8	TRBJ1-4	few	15	CASSPYQGPSEKLFF	TGTGCCAGCAGCCCCTACCAGGGTCCGAGTGAAAAACTGTTTTTT
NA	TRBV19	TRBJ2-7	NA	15	CASSMEGRPSYEQYF	TGTGCCAGTAGTATGGAGGGGCGGCCCTCCTACGAGCAGTACTTC
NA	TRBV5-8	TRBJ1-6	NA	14	CASSSGRDNSPLHF	TGTGCCAGCAGCTCGGGCAGGGATAATTCACCCCTCCACTTT
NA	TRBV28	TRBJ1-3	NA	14	CASSPYLSGNTIYF	TGTGCCAGCAGTCCCTATCTCTCTGGAAACACCATATATTTT
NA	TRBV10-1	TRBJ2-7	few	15	CASSVTAGEPYEQYF	TGCGCCAGCAGTGTGACGGCAGGGGAGCCCTACGAGCAGTACTTC
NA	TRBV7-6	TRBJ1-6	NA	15	CASSYREAYNSPLHF	TGTGCCAGCAGTTACAGGGAAGCCTATAATTCACCCCTCCACTTT
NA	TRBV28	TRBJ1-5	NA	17	CASSWPTGKYSNQPQHF	TGTGCCAGCAGTTGGCCGACAGGAAAATATAGCAATCAGCCCCAGCATTTT
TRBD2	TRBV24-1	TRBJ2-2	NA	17	CATSDSVAGMGTGELFF	TGTGCCACCAGTGATTCAGTAGCGGGGATGGGCACCGGGGAGCTGTTTTTT
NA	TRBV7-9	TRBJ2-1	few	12	CATVRRYNEQFF	TGTGCCACCGTACGTAGATACAATGAGCAGTTCTTC
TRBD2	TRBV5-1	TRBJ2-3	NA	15	CASSWGGLETDTQYF	TGCGCCAGCAGCTGGGGGGGTCTCGAGACAGATACGCAGTATTTT
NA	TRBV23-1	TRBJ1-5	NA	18	CASSQTPVRGSSNQPQHF	TGCGCCAGCAGTCAAACTCCTGTTCGGGGTTCGAGCAATCAGCCCCAGCATTTT
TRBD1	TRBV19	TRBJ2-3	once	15	CAISNRDRGVDTQYF	TGTGCCATTTCAAACCGGGACAGGGGGGTGGATACGCAGTATTTT
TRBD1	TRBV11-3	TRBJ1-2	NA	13	CASSSDRGYGYTF	TGTGCCAGCAGCTCCGACAGGGGCTATGGCTACACCTTC
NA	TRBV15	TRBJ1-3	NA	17	CATSRERGSHSGNTIYF	TGTGCCACCAGCAGAGAAAGGGGGTCCCACTCTGGAAACACCATATATTTT
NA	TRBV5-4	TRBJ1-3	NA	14	CASSGGFSGNTIYF	TGTGCCAGCAGCGGAGGGTTCTCTGGAAACACCATATATTTT
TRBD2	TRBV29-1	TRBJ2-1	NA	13	CSVGLGSYNEQFF	TGCAGCGTGGGACTAGGCTCCTACAATGAGCAGTTCTTC
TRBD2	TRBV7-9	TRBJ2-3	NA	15	CASSSLAGVSDTQYF	TGTGCCAGCAGCTCACTAGCGGGAGTCTCAGATACGCAGTATTTT
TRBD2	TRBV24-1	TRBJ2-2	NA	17	CATSDLVSSGRPGELFF	TGTGCCACCAGTGATTTAGTCAGTAGCGGGCGACCCGGGGAGCTGTTTTTT
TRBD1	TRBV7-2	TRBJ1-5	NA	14	CASSLGTGNQPQHF	TGTGCCAGCAGCTTAGGGACAGGGAATCAGCCCCAGCATTTT
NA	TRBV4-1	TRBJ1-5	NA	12	CASSHVNQPQHF	TGCGCCAGCAGCCACGTCAATCAGCCCCAGCATTTT
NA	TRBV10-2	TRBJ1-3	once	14	CASSEQALGNTIYF	TGCGCCAGCAGTGAACAGGCACTTGGAAACACCATATATTTT
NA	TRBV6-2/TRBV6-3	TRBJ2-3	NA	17	CASSYVGLLRSTDTQYF	TGTGCCAGCAGTTACGTCGGACTACTACGAAGCACAGATACGCAGTATTTT
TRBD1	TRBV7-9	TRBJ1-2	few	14	CASSQTGGKVGYTF	TGTGCCAGCAGCCAGACAGGGGGAAAGGTTGGCTACACCTTC
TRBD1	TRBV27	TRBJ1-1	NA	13	CASSSGGRTEAFF	TGTGCCAGCAGTTCAGGGGGCCGAACTGAAGCTTTCTTT
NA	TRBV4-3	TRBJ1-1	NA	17	CASSQDWASEVNTEAFF	TGCGCCAGCAGCCAAGATTGGGCTTCGGAGGTAAACACTGAAGCTTTCTTT
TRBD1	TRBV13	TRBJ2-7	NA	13	CASSSGQPYEQYF	TGTGCCAGCAGCTCGGGACAGCCCTACGAGCAGTACTTC
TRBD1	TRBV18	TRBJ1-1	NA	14	CASSPGTGYTEAFF	TGTGCCAGCTCACCCGGGACAGGGTACACTGAAGCTTTCTTT
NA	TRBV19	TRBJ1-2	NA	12	CASTTGHYGYTF	TGTGCCAGTACTACAGGACACTATGGCTACACCTTC
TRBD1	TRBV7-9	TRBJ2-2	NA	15	CASSSGGMSTGELFF	TGTGCCAGCAGCTCAGGGGGCATGAGCACCGGGGAGCTGTTTTTT
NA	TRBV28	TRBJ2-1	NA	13	CASSRLERHEQFF	TGTGCCAGCAGTCGGCTCGAGCGGCATGAGCAGTTCTTC
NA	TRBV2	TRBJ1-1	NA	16	CASTEGEYSPNTEAFF	TGTGCCAGCACCGAGGGGGAATACAGCCCGAACACTGAAGCTTTCTTT
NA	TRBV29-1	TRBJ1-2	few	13	CSVEHISVSGYTF	TGCAGCGTTGAACATATCTCGGTATCTGGCTACACCTTC
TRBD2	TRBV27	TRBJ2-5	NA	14	CASSYSGGQETQYF	TGTGCCAGCAGTTACAGCGGGGGCCAAGAGACCCAGTACTTC
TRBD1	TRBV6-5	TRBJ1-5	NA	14	CASTPGQGNQPQHF	TGTGCCAGCACCCCGGGACAGGGGAATCAGCCCCAGCATTTT
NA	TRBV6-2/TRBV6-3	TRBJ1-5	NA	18	CASSYVLTGPPLEGPQHF	TGTGCCAGCAGTTACGTTTTGACAGGCCCCCCGTTGGAAGGGCCCCAGCATTTT
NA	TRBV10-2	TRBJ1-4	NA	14	CASSRGWGGEKLFF	TGCGCCAGCAGCAGGGGATGGGGCGGCGAAAAACTGTTTTTT
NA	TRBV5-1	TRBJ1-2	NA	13	CASSVGRGYGYTF	TGCGCCAGCAGCGTCGGCAGGGGCTATGGCTACACCTTC
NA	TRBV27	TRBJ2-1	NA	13	CASSFGEGGEQFF	TGTGCCAGCAGTTTTGGGGAGGGGGGTGAGCAGTTCTTC
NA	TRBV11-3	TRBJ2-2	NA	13	CASSLVSGGELFF	TGTGCCAGCAGCTTAGTATCCGGTGGGGAGCTGTTTTTT
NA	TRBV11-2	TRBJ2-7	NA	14	CASSFGQGTYEQYF	TGTGCCAGCAGCTTTGGGCAGGGTACCTACGAGCAGTACTTC
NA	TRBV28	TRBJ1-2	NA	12	CASSLADYGYTF	TGTGCCAGCAGTTTGGCAGACTATGGCTACACCTTC
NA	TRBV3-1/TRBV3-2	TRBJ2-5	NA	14	CASSQVSFAETQYF	TGTGCCAGCAGCCAAGTTAGTTTTGCAGAGACCCAGTACTTC
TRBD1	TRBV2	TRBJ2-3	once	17	CASRQHRGRPSTDTQYF	TGTGCCAGCAGACAACACAGGGGGCGGCCTAGCACAGATACGCAGTATTTT
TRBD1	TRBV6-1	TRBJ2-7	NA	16	CASSDGTGPVLYEQYF	TGTGCCAGCAGTGACGGGACAGGGCCCGTCTTGTACGAGCAGTACTTC
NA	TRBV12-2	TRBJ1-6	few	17	CASRLDSQGRKNSPLHF	TGTGCAAGTCGCTTAGACTCACAGGGGAGGAAGAATTCACCCCTCCACTTT